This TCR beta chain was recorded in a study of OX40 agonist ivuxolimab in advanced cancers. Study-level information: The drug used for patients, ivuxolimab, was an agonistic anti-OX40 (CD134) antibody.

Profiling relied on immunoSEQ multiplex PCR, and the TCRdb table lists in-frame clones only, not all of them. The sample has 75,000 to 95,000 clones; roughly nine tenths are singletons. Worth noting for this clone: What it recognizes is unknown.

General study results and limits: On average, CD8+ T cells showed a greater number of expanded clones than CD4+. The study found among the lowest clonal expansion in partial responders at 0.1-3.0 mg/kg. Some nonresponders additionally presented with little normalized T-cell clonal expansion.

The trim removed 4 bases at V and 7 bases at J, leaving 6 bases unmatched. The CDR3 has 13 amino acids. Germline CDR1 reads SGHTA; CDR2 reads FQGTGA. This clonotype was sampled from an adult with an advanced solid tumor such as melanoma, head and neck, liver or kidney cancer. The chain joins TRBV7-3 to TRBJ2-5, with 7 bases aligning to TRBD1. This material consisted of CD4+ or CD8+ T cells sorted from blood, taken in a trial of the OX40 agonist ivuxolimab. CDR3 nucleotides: TGTGCCAGCAGCTCACAGGGGCGGGCGACCCAGTACTTC. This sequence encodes CASSSQGRATQYF.